This TCR beta chain was identified during a study of cytomegalovirus exposure and HLA in healthy donors. Study observations and caveats: Earlier analysis yielded a pattern in which most TCR beta V segments were productive about 90% or about 30% of the time. Upon later analysis, TCR association rates were observed to vary by HLA locus, being highest for DRB1 and lowest for HLA-C.

The CDR3 is 13 amino acids. The V gene lost 3 bases and the J gene lost 0 bases, with 5 bases spanning the gap. The germline V gene has CDR1 SGHDT and CDR2 YYEEEE. The PCR used 60 Vbeta and 13 Jbeta primers. The protocol was immunoSEQ multiplex PCR, while the TCRdb copy is restricted to in-frame clones and leaves out a portion. Of around 94,000 clones listed, 65% to 85% were seen once; the top ten hold around a fifth. Comment on this clone: Its antigen is unknown.

The clonotype originates from a woman in her fifties or sixties in good health and CMV-seropositive. The V gene is TRBV5-6, the J gene TRBJ2-3; D may be TRBD1 (5 bases). The sample taken for sequencing was PBMCs. The CDR3 DNA sequence: TGTGCCAGCAGCTGGACAAGCACAGATACGCAGTATTTT. As protein: CASSWTSTDTQYF.